Following are 7 T cell receptor beta chains from one sample sequenced in a study of a mutant IDH1 vaccine in newly diagnosed glioma. Their cognate antigens are unknown. The time point is: week 5, during vaccination. Vaccination used 300 ug of mutant IDH1 20-mer peptide per dose, with topical imiquimod. Repertoires were generated with immunoSEQ multiplex PCR, while TCRdb's copy carries only in-frame clones and drops some. This table has around 40,000 clones, approximately 85% appearing once. This specimen consisted of PBMCs, obtained from a glioma patient whose treatment included an IDH1 peptide vaccine. The receptors were sampled from a man aged 40-49 years with glioma.

The table lists this clone with a count of one. This chain uses TRBV10-3 with TRBJ1-4, with 8 bases matching TRBD1. With 4 bases clipped from V and 6 bases from J, the junction kept 13 bases outside the gene matches. This CDR3 is built from 17 residues. Germline CDR1 reads ENHRY; CDR2 reads SYGVKD. CDR3 nucleotides: TGTGCCATCAGTGCAAGACAGGGGCAGGGCGTCGATGAAAAACTGTTTTTT. It codes for CAISARQGQGVDEKLFF.

The chain couples TRBV14 to TRBJ1-1; the D gene is possibly TRBD1 (5 bases). V lost 5 bases and J lost 4, with 17 bases in between. Germline V gene lookup returns CDR1 SGHDN and CDR2 FVKESK. This CDR3 spans 15 amino acids. The CDR3 is CASSSAGASGTEAFF. In nucleotides, the CDR3 is TGTGCCAGCAGCTCCGCTGGGGCGAGTGGCACTGAAGCTTTCTTT.

The rearrangement joins TRBV10-3 to TRBJ2-6; D ambiguous. CDR3 length equals 14 residues. V was trimmed by 6 bases and J by 0 bases, leaving 6 bases between them. Germline V lookup: CDR1 ENHRY, CDR2 SYGVKD. The CDR3 region is CAISSSSGANVLTF. The CDR3 DNA is TGTGCCATCAGCTCAAGCTCTGGGGCCAACGTCCTGACTTTC.

The chain employs TRBV14 and TRBJ1-2; D call uncertain. The germline V gene encodes CDR1 SGHDN and CDR2 FVKESK. The germline V and J ends were trimmed by 4 bases and 4 bases, with 13 bases remaining between them. The CDR3 runs 14 residues. CDR3 loop: CASSPDGRFYGYTF. CDR3 DNA sequence: TGTGCCAGCAGCCCCGACGGACGTTTCTATGGCTACACCTTC.

The chain is built from TRBV6-5 and TRBJ2-7; D perhaps matches TRBD2 (6 bases). The CDR3 spans 16 residues. V was trimmed by 0 bases and J by 2 bases, leaving 14 bases between them. Germline V lookup: CDR1 MNHEY, CDR2 SVGAGI. The CDR3 DNA reads as TGTGCCAGCAGTTACTCGAGTGGAGGGAGAGCCTACGAGCAGTACTTC. Encoded protein: CASSYSSGGRAYEQYF.

In DNA, the CDR3 is TGTGCCAGCGGCGACGGACAGAGCACAGATACGCAGTATTTT. It encodes CASGDGQSTDTQYF. The V and J genes are TRBV6-6 and TRBJ2-3, with TRBD1 as a possible D gene (6 bases). V was shortened by 8 bases and J by 0 bases, with 12 bases between the two germline ends. This CDR3 is 14 amino acids long. Germline V CDR1 and CDR2: MNHNY, SVGAGI (reference sequence).

The V gene is TRBV7-9, the J gene TRBJ1-2; TRBD1 is a possible D gene (6 bases). The CDR3 is made up of 11 amino acids. V shed 7 bases and J shed 7 bases, with 10 bases lying between them. Germline values: CDR1 SEHNR, CDR2 FQNEAQ (reference sequence). CDR3: CASTLGGGYTF. For the CDR3, the DNA is TGTGCCAGCACCCTAGGGGGTGGCTACACCTTC.